The 20 T cell receptor beta chains below come from one sample, sequenced in a study of T cell responses to AZD1222 COVID-19 vaccine. The repertoire was sequenced with immunoSEQ multiplex PCR; TCRdb's copy has only in-frame clones and lacks some. Of about 75,000 clones in the sample, 70% to 90% are singletons; the top ten hold more than 8.5%. Specimen: peripheral blood, collected 28 days after the second dose of the MenACWY control vaccine. The source of these receptors is an adult who received the MenACWY meningococcal vaccine as a control.

J is TRBJ1-2 and V is TRBV7-2, with D perhaps TRBD1 (5 bases). This CDR3 is built from 15 residues. The germline V and J ends were trimmed by 7 bases and 8 bases, with 23 bases remaining between them. Germline V CDR1 and CDR2: SGHTA, FQGNSA. The CDR3 DNA reads as TGTGCCAGCAACTCGAAGGCTGGTGGGGGTTGGGGCTACACCTTC. Its translation is CASNSKAGGGWGYTF.

The rearrangement joins TRBV12-3 or TRBV12-4 to TRBJ1-5; D is unclear. V lost 6 bases and J 8 bases, leaving 11 bases between the germline ends. The length of the CDR3 is 12 residues. CDR3 protein: CASSSPQKPQHF. DNA for the CDR3: TGTGCCAGCAGCTCGCCCCAGAAGCCCCAGCATTTT.

The V call is TRBV9, the J call TRBJ1-4; D uncertain. The V end was cut by 4 bases, the J end by 0 bases, with 7 bases between. The CDR3 runs to 14 residues. Germline CDR1 is SGDLS and CDR2 is YYNGEE. CDR3 in DNA: TGTGCCAGCAGCCCCAGTGCAACTAATGAAAAACTGTTTTTT. This translates into CASSPSATNEKLFF.

This rearrangement joins TRBV19 to TRBJ1-5; D remains unclear. Germline values: CDR1 LNHDA, CDR2 SQIVND (reference sequence). The length of the CDR3 is 15 residues. V shed 3 bases and J shed 2 bases, with 11 bases lying between them. The CDR3 spells CASSILSVGNQPQHF. CDR3 DNA sequence: TGTGCCAGTAGTATCCTGAGTGTGGGCAATCAGCCCCAGCATTTT.

A single count supports this clone. This rearrangement joins TRBV5-1 to TRBJ1-2; 8 nucleotides line up with TRBD1. With 0 bases clipped from V and 6 bases from J, the junction kept 4 bases outside the gene matches. Germline V gene data show CDR1 as SGHRS and CDR2 as YFSETQ. The CDR3 is 14 residues long. Here the CDR3 reads CASSLELQGDGYTF. The CDR3 coding sequence is TGCGCCAGCAGCTTGGAATTACAGGGGGATGGCTACACCTTC.

This chain uses TRBV2 with TRBJ2-3; no definite D call. The CDR3 runs 13 residues. Germline-derived CDR1 and CDR2 are SNHLY and FYNNEI. Trimming cost V 8 bases and J 6 bases, with 15 bases left between them. The CDR3 nucleotides read TGTGCCAGCGCATACGGCCTCTCGGATACGCAGTATTTT. This translates into CASAYGLSDTQYF. The full variable domain, completed using reference TRBV2 and TRBJ2-3, is EPEVTQTPSHQVTQMGQEVILRCVPISNHLYFYWYRQILGQKVEFLVSFYNNEISEKSEIFDDQFSVERPDGSNFTLKIRSTKLEDSAMYFCASAYGLSDTQYFGPGTRLTVL.

The CDR3 reads CASSDADTQYF. The DNA of the CDR3 is TGTGCCAGCTCCGACGCCGATACGCAGTATTTT. The chain recombines TRBV9 with TRBJ2-3; no clear D gene. V was pared by 7 bases and J by 6 bases, with 9 bases between. Germline V gives CDR1 SGDLS, CDR2 YYNGEE. This CDR3 is 11 amino acids long.

The J gene is TRBJ2-3, the V gene TRBV6-1; D is unresolved. The CDR3 totals 15 residues. Germline assignment: CDR1 MNHNS and CDR2 SASEGT. V was cut by 3 bases and J by 2 bases, with 12 bases left in between. CDR3 DNA: TGTGCCAGCAGTGACCCGGACGGTATCACAGATACGCAGTATTTT. This codes for CASSDPDGITDTQYF.

This chain joins TRBV29-1 and TRBJ1-4; TRBD1 aligns across 9 bases. Looked up from germline, CDR1 is SQVTM and CDR2 is ANQGSEA. The CDR3 contains 12 residues. Germline trimming cut 7 bases from V and 8 bases from J; bases unmatched to any gene: 5. CDR3 region: CSATGGKEKLFF. The CDR3 coding sequence is TGCAGCGCGACAGGGGGGAAGGAAAAACTGTTTTTT.

The chain links TRBV5-1 to TRBJ1-3, with 10 bases matching TRBD1. This CDR3 comprises 15 residues. Germline values: CDR1 SGHRS, CDR2 YFSETQ. V shed 5 bases and J 4 bases; nucleotides not matched to a gene: 6. The chain's CDR3 is CASREGQGRGNTIYF. The CDR3 DNA sequence: TGCGCCAGCAGGGAGGGACAGGGGCGAGGAAACACCATATATTTT.

The genes are TRBV2 and TRBJ2-7; D gene unclear. Trimming left V 6 bases short and J 7 bases short, with 13 bases between. This CDR3 is 12 amino acids long. The germline gives CDR1 SNHLY, CDR2 FYNNEI. CDR3 sequence (DNA): TGTGCCAGCAGCATCCTACACGGGGAGCAGTACTTC. This encodes CASSILHGEQYF.

The chain employs TRBV4-2 and TRBJ2-2, with 13 bases identical to TRBD2. The CDR3 extends over 20 amino acids. Germline CDR1 and CDR2: LGHNA and YNFKEQ. The trim removed 1 base at V and 5 bases at J, leaving 13 bases unmatched. CDR3 DNA: TGTGCCAGCAGCCAAGCGATCGGGACTAGCGGGGCCACGGGGACCGGGGAGCTGTTTTTT. It yields the protein CASSQAIGTSGATGTGELFF.

This chain joins TRBV19 and TRBJ1-4; D ambiguous. This CDR3 comprises 15 residues. Trimming shortened V by 3 bases and J by 3 bases, and 11 bases separated the two germline ends. Germline V CDR1 and CDR2: LNHDA, SQIVND (reference sequence). The CDR3 here is CASSITAASNEKLFF. CDR3 in DNA: TGTGCCAGTAGTATTACGGCAGCTTCTAATGAAAAACTGTTTTTT.

The chain carries TRBV4-3 and TRBJ1-2; no firm D call. Trimming pared 6 bases from V and 2 bases from J, leaving 10 bases between. Germline assignment: CDR1 LGHNA and CDR2 YSLEER. The CDR3 covers 13 residues. The CDR3: CASSSDLNYGYTF. CDR3 bases: TGCGCCAGCAGTTCAGACCTGAACTATGGCTACACCTTC.

This clone is a singleton in its sample. The chain joins TRBV3-1 (or the pseudogene TRBV3-2) to TRBJ2-1; TRBD2 aligns across 9 bases. The V and J ends lost 0 bases and 10 bases, in that order; junction bases with no gene match: 10. This CDR3 comprises 16 residues. Germline V gives CDR1 LGHDT, CDR2 YNNKEL (reference sequence). CDR3 bases: TGTGCCAGCAGCCAAGATGGCGGGGGGGCGCCACGAGAGCAGTTCTTC. Translated, it gives CASSQDGGGAPREQFF.

The rearrangement links TRBV5-1 to TRBJ2-1; the D gene is possibly TRBD2 (6 bases). Trimming took off 3 bases at V and 4 bases at J, with 8 bases between the two ends. CDR1 and CDR2 from the germline V gene are SGHRS and YFSETQ. The CDR3 has 13 amino acids. DNA for the CDR3: TGCGCCAGCAGCTGGACTACATACAATGAGCAGTTCTTC. Translating it yields CASSWTTYNEQFF.

This chain uses TRBV4-2 with TRBJ1-3, with TRBD1 identical over 7 bases. V lost 3 bases and J lost 4; bases outside the gene matches: 6. CDR1 is LGHNA, CDR2 YNFKEQ, per germline. The CDR3 spans 15 residues. CDR3 sequence: CASSQTDREGNTIYF. The DNA of the CDR3 is TGTGCCAGCAGCCAGACCGACAGGGAAGGAAACACCATATATTTT.

This chain links TRBV6-6 with TRBJ1-1; D possibly corresponds to TRBD1 (5 bases). Germline V gives CDR1 MNHNY, CDR2 SVGAGI (reference sequence). This CDR3 spans 14 amino acids. Trimming removed 0 bases from V and 0 bases from J, with 5 bases in between. CDR3 bases: TGTGCCAGCAGTTACTCGACAGTGAACACTGAAGCTTTCTTT. Protein sequence: CASSYSTVNTEAFF.

V and J are TRBV7-2 and TRBJ2-1; 8 bases fit TRBD2. V shed 6 bases, J shed 8 bases, and the junction held 15 bases outside the gene matches. There are 16 residues in the CDR3. Germline CDR1 is SGHTA and CDR2 is FQGNSA. CDR3 coding DNA: TGTGCCAGCAGGAAAAACGATCGGGGGGGCTATGATGAGCAGTTCTTC. Translated: CASRKNDRGGYDEQFF.

The chain is built from TRBV28 and TRBJ1-1; unclear D gene. V lost 2 bases and J 8 bases, leaving 9 bases between the germline ends. The CDR3 loop spans 12 amino acids. Germline CDR1 MDHEN, CDR2 SYDVKM. The CDR3 loop is CASSLISREAFF. DNA of the CDR3: TGTGCCAGCAGTTTAATCAGTAGAGAAGCTTTCTTT. The complete variable domain, with remaining parts taken from reference TRBV28 and TRBJ1-1, reads DVKVTQSSRYLVKRTGEKVFLECVQDMDHENMFWYRQDPGLGLRLIYFSYDVKMKEKGDIPEGYSVSREKKERFSLILESASTNQTSMYLCASSLISREAFFGQGTRLTVV.